Only a few counts were recorded for the clone carrying this T cell receptor (beta chain). The antigen is undetermined. Since no conserved phenylalanine or tryptophan closes the CDR3, a read error is the likely cause. It is unclear where the CDR3 begins or ends on the DNA, so no DNA is shown, and the CDR3 is as TCRdb lists it. This sample is part of a study of Graves' ophthalmopathy and Graves' hyperthyroidism. The overall study: There was a collection of peripheral blood at initial diagnosis, before any treatment.

The germline V gene encodes CDR1 MNHEY and CDR2 SVGEGT. The CDR3 is 8 residues long, ends included. Fresh peripheral blood (less than 11 ml) yielded the PBMCs. The TCR beta CDR3 regions underwent amplification from RNA transcripts. Second-round multiplex PCR followed a first-round RT-PCR using HTBI primers. TCRdb independently ran MiXCR on the multiplex PCR reads; one entry per CDR3 protein. The sample carries over 450,000 distinct CDR3 sequences, over 13% recorded once. Study-wide results and limits: In separating ophthalmopathy from stable hyperthyroidism, a 13-signature model achieved around 85% sensitivity and 75% to 84% specificity. Progression of ophthalmopathy was predicted by the model with roughly 65% sensitivity and roughly 74% specificity.

This chain joins TRBV6-2 or TRBV6-3 and TRBJ2-4; TRBD2, the table's D call, lacks a check against the DNA. Sequencing was performed on blood. This TCR was recovered from a woman younger than 45 with Graves' ophthalmopathy. CDR3: CASSYVAG.